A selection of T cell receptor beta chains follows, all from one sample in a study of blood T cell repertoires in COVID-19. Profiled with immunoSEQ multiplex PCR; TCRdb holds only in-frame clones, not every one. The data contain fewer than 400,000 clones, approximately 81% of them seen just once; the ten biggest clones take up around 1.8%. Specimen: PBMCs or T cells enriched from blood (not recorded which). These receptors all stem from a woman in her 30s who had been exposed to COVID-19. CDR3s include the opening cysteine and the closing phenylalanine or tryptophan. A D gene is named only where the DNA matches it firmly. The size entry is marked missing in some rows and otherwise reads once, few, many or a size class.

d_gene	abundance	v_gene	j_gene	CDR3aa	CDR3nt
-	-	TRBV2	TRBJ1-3	CAGKQGSGNTIYF	TGTGCCGGCAAACAGGGTTCGGGAAACACCATATATTTT
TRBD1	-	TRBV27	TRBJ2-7	CASSFTPQTGVRYEQYF	TGTGCCAGCAGTTTCACTCCCCAGACAGGGGTAAGGTACGAGCAGTACTTC
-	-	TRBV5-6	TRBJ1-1	CASSLLNWAKNTEAFF	TGTGCCAGCAGCTTGTTGAACTGGGCAAAGAACACTGAAGCTTTCTTT
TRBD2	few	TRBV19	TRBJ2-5	CASSSTSGTTWQYF	TGTGCCAGTAGTAGTACTAGCGGCACTACGTGGCAGTACTTC
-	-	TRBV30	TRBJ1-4	CAWSDGGIEKLFF	TGTGCCTGGAGTGACGGCGGGATTGAAAAACTGTTTTTT
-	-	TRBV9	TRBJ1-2	CASSAQGSHGYTF	TGTGCCAGCAGCGCTCAGGGGTCGCATGGCTACACCTTC
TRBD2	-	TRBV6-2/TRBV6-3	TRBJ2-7	CASSYSLAGGYEQYF	TGTGCCAGCAGTTACTCTCTAGCGGGAGGCTACGAGCAGTACTTC
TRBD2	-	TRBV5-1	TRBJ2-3	CASYLERGDSTDTQYF	TGCGCCAGCTACTTAGAACGGGGGGACAGCACAGATACGCAGTATTTT
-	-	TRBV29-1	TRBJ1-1	CSVIRGLPNTEAFF	TGCAGCGTTATTAGGGGACTGCCGAACACTGAAGCTTTCTTT
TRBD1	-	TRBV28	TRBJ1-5	CASSLGTGGVGPQHF	TGTGCCAGCAGTTTAGGGACAGGGGGCGTCGGGCCCCAGCATTTT
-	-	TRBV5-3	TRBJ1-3	CARSLLGQPGNTIYF	TGTGCCAGAAGCTTGTTAGGACAGCCTGGAAACACCATATATTTT
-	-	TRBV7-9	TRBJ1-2	CASSRADSSNYGYTF	TGTGCCAGCAGCAGAGCGGACAGCTCTAACTATGGCTACACCTTC
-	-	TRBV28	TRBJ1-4	CASRRGGEKLFF	TGTGCCAGCAGGAGGGGAGGTGAAAAACTGTTTTTT